This T cell receptor (beta chain) was documented in a study of response to subunit inactivated influenza vaccine. Points from the study as a whole: The authors put forward the suggestion that each seasonal influenza vaccination may bring in only a limited number of new T cells.

A word on this clonotype: Its matching antigen is unknown.

TCRdb independently ran MiXCR on the RT-PCR reads; one entry per CDR3 protein. Of 450,000 to 700,000 distinct CDR3 sequences detected, approximately 14% appear once; the ten largest clones hold roughly 11%. Germline V gene sequence: CDR1 DFQATT, CDR2 SNEGSKA (reference sequence). The CDR3 loop spans 14 amino acids. The V segment lost 0 bases and the J segment 4 bases; nucleotides outside the gene matches: 5. The receptor comes from a man aged 50 to 59 who received an inactivated influenza vaccine. V and J are TRBV20-1 and TRBJ2-7, with 8 bases identical to TRBD2. The material was PBMCs from blood, obtained 12 days after vaccination. In nucleotides, the CDR3 is TGCAGTGCTAGAGATGGGCTAGCGGGTTACGAGCAGTACTTC. Protein: CSARDGLAGYEQYF.